This T cell receptor beta chain was recorded in a study of blood T cell repertoires in COVID-19. The CDR3 sequence is 15 residues long. Trimming shortened V by 0 bases and J by 4 bases, and 10 bases separated the two germline ends. From germline, CDR1 is SGHRS and CDR2 YFSETQ. The table came from immunoSEQ multiplex PCR; TCRdb's copy has only in-frame clones and leaves some out. Among 250,000 or so clones listed, 70% to 90% were seen once. The receptor was derived from a woman between 65 and 79 years old with active or convalescent COVID-19. The rearrangement uses TRBV5-1 and TRBJ2-2, with a tentative D call TRBD2 (5 bases). Material: peripheral blood. In DNA, the CDR3 is TGCGCCAGCAGCTTGGGGCTCGAGGGCACCGGGGAGCTGTTTTTT. Translated, it gives CASSLGLEGTGELFF. The full variable domain, in which reference TRBV5-1 and TRBJ2-2 provide the parts outside the CDR3, is KAGVTQTPRYLIKTRGQQVTLSCSPISGHRSVSWYQQTPGQGLQFLFEYFSETQRNKGNFPGRFSGRQFSNSRSEMNVSTLELGDSALYLCASSLGLEGTGELFFGEGSRLTVL.